This passage covers 20 T cell receptor beta chains from one sample sequenced in a study of a mutant IDH1 vaccine in newly diagnosed glioma. Time point reported: week 35, safety follow-up. Doses consisted of 300 ug of mutant IDH1 20-mer peptide each, paired with topical imiquimod. For these TCRs, the target antigens are not known. TCRdb keeps only in-frame clones here, not all; method: immunoSEQ multiplex PCR. The data hold about 72,000 clones, with less than 90% observed a single time. Sequencing was performed on PBMCs, taken from a glioma patient whose treatment included an IDH1 peptide vaccine. The receptor source for this set is a man aged 18 to 30 with glioma.

This sequence joins TRBV7-9 and TRBJ1-2, with 8 bases identical to TRBD1. Per germline, CDR1 SEHNR and CDR2 FQNEAQ (reference sequence). J was trimmed by 5 bases and V by 1 base; bases with no gene match: 6. The CDR3 sequence is 15 residues long. In nucleotides, the CDR3 is TGTGCCAGCAGCTTAGGGCCAGGGGGCGCATATGGCTACACCTTC. It is translated as CASSLGPGGAYGYTF. Full variable domain (remainder filled in from reference TRBV7-9 and TRBJ1-2): DTGVSQNPRHKITKRGQNVTFRCDPISEHNRLYWYRQTLGQGPEFLTYFQNEAQLEKSRLLSDRFSAERPKGSFSTLEIQRTEQGDSAMYLCASSLGPGGAYGYTFGSGTRLTVV.

The chain has TRBV30 and TRBJ1-2; D possibly corresponds to TRBD1 (5 bases). The germline gives CDR1 GTSNPN, CDR2 SVGIG (reference sequence). The CDR3 consists of 13 residues. V was pared by 3 bases and J by 4 bases, with 12 bases between. In DNA form, the CDR3 reads TGTGCCTGGAGGTGGCGGCAGGGCTATGGCTACACCTTC. It encodes CAWRWRQGYGYTF.

The chain carries TRBV7-9 and TRBJ2-7; TRBD1 agrees at 8 bases. This CDR3 contains 14 residues. The germline V gene encodes CDR1 SEHNR and CDR2 FQNEAQ (reference sequence). Trimming took 4 bases from V and 7 from J; bases not matched to a gene: 9. The CDR3 sequence is CASSSGTGLGEQYF. Here the CDR3 DNA reads TGTGCCAGCAGCTCCGGGACAGGTCTTGGAGAGCAGTACTTC.

The chain carries TRBV4-2 and TRBJ1-1, with 10 nucleotides matching TRBD1. CDR3 length: 15 amino acids. The trim removed 0 bases at V and 3 bases at J, leaving 1 base unmatched. Germline V CDR1 and CDR2: LGHNA, YNFKEQ. The CDR3 here is CASSQDDRGHTEAFF. The CDR3 DNA sequence: TGTGCCAGCAGCCAAGACGACAGGGGGCACACTGAAGCTTTCTTT.

V and J are TRBV10-1 and TRBJ1-2, with 10 bases lining up with TRBD1. The CDR3 contains 17 residues. CDR1 WNHNN and CDR2 SYGVQD come from the germline V gene (reference sequence). V dropped 10 bases and J dropped 4; count of bases not matched to a gene: 18. CDR3 sequence (DNA): TGCGCCACTAGGGGGGACCCCGGGACAGGGGCGGTCTATGGCTACACCTTC. Translation gives CATRGDPGTGAVYGYTF.

This clone was seen a handful of times. The chain joins TRBV2 to TRBJ2-2, with D possibly being TRBD1 (5 bases). The ends were cut back, 6 bases at V and 6 bases at J, with 11 bases in the middle. Germline V gene lookup returns CDR1 SNHLY and CDR2 FYNNEI. This CDR3 has 13 residues. CDR3 residues: CASSVSRAGELFF. The CDR3 nucleotides are TGTGCCAGCAGCGTATCCAGGGCCGGGGAGCTGTTTTTT.

V gene TRBV19 combines with J gene TRBJ1-5, with D possibly being TRBD1 (5 bases). This CDR3 contains 14 residues. Germline-derived CDR1 and CDR2 are LNHDA and SQIVND (reference sequence). The V and J ends lost 10 bases and 1 base respectively, with 14 bases between them. The CDR3 DNA sequence: TGTGCCACGAGACAGAAGGGGAGCAATCAGCCCCAGCATTTT. Protein: CATRQKGSNQPQHF. Supplemented by reference TRBV19 and TRBJ1-5, the full variable domain reads DGGITQSPKYLFRKEGQNVTLSCEQNLNHDAMYWYRQDPGQGLRLIYYSQIVNDFQKGDIAEGYSVSREKKESFPLTVTSAQKNPTAFYLCATRQKGSNQPQHFGDGTRLSIL.

The chain has TRBV19 and TRBJ1-1; TRBD1 is a possible D gene (5 bases). The CDR3 runs to 14 residues. Germline V CDR1 and CDR2: LNHDA, SQIVND (reference sequence). V lost 1 base, J lost 2 bases, and 8 bases lay in between. The CDR3 loop is CASSIVDRNTEAFF. The CDR3 nucleotides are TGTGCCAGTAGTATAGTAGACAGAAACACTGAAGCTTTCTTT.

V is TRBV6-6 and J is TRBJ1-1; D is ambiguous. The CDR3 runs 14 residues. Trimming removed 2 bases from V and 1 base from J, with 8 bases in between. CDR1 MNHNY and CDR2 SVGAGI come from the germline V gene (reference sequence). CDR3 nucleotides: TGTGCCAGCAGTTACCAACGGTCGAACACTGAAGCTTTCTTT. This encodes CASSYQRSNTEAFF.

The chain carries TRBV4-3 and TRBJ2-5, with D tentatively TRBD1 (6 bases). CDR3 length: 14 amino acids. V was clipped by 0 bases and J by 2 bases, with 7 bases between them. Germline V gene lookup returns CDR1 LGHNA and CDR2 YSLEER. The CDR3 is CASSQDRGQETQYF. CDR3 sequence (DNA): TGCGCCAGCAGCCAAGACAGGGGACAAGAGACCCAGTACTTC.

J is TRBJ1-1 and V is TRBV11-1; D remains ambiguous. The CDR3 length is 13 residues. Germline V lookup: CDR1 SGHAT, CDR2 FQDESV (reference sequence). Deletions cut 1 base from V and 1 base from J, with 4 bases between. This CDR3 is CASSLGRNTEAFF. The CDR3 DNA reads TGTGCCAGCAGCTTAGGGCGGAACACTGAAGCTTTCTTT.

The chain has TRBV7-8 and TRBJ2-1; 7 bases are shared with TRBD2. V was pared by 5 bases and J by 4 bases, with 8 bases of the junction left unmatched. Looked up from germline, CDR1 is SGHVS and CDR2 is FQNEAQ. CDR3 length: 15 residues. This CDR3 reads CASSGLSGSYNEQFF. In nucleotides, the CDR3 is TGTGCCAGCAGCGGTCTTAGCGGGTCATACAATGAGCAGTTCTTC.

This sequence joins TRBV6-6 and TRBJ2-7; 7 bases match TRBD1. Trimming cost V 4 bases and J 2 bases; bases outside gene matches: 8. This CDR3 comprises 15 residues. Germline CDR1 MNHNY, CDR2 SVGAGI (reference sequence). The CDR3 is CASSWSQGPAYEQYF. The CDR3 nucleotides are TGTGCCAGCAGTTGGTCACAGGGGCCCGCCTACGAGCAGTACTTC.

V and J are TRBV7-2 and TRBJ1-3; D uncertain. CDR3 size: 15 residues. Germline-derived CDR1 and CDR2 are SGHTA and FQGNSA. V dropped 5 bases and J dropped 2 bases, with 13 bases sitting between them. The CDR3 DNA reads as TGTGCCAGCAGCGAGACTCACCCGCCTGGAAACACCATATATTTT. Translated, it gives CASSETHPPGNTIYF.

The chain is built from TRBV7-8 and TRBJ1-5; no firm D call. This CDR3 is built from 14 residues. Deletions cut 5 bases from V and 4 bases from J, with 12 bases between. CDR1 is SGHVS and CDR2 is FQNEAQ in the germline V gene. For the CDR3, the DNA is TGTGCCAGCAGCCCCACGGGTGGGAATCAGCCCCAGCATTTT. It codes for CASSPTGGNQPQHF.

This rearrangement joins TRBV7-2 to TRBJ2-5, with TRBD2 matching over 12 bases. This CDR3 has 17 amino acids. Looked up from germline, CDR1 is SGHTA and CDR2 is FQGNSA. The trim removed 2 bases at V and 0 bases at J, leaving 4 bases unmatched. The CDR3 nucleotides read TGTGCCAGCAGCTTAAGACTAGCGGGAGAGTACCAAGAGACCCAGTACTTC. Amino acid sequence: CASSLRLAGEYQETQYF.

J is TRBJ2-4 and V is TRBV5-1; D perhaps matches TRBD2 (6 bases). The CDR3 has 16 amino acids. Germline loops: CDR1 SGHRS, CDR2 YFSETQ. V dropped 1 base and J dropped 6 bases, with 17 bases sitting between them. CDR3 DNA: TGCGCCAGCAGCTTGTGGGTACGCGGGACGCTAAACATTCAGTACTTC. Amino acid sequence: CASSLWVRGTLNIQYF.

The chain links TRBV15 to TRBJ2-7, with D possibly matching TRBD2 (5 bases). The germline V and J ends were trimmed by 0 bases and 5 bases, with 11 bases remaining between them. CDR1 is LNHNV and CDR2 is YYDKDF in the germline V gene (reference sequence). The length of the CDR3 is 14 residues. CDR3 bases: TGTGCCACCAGCAGAGACCGGTTCGGGAACGAGCAGTACTTC. Translating it yields CATSRDRFGNEQYF. The entire variable domain, with the rest obtained from reference TRBV15 and TRBJ2-7, is as follows: DAMVIQNPRYQVTQFGKPVTLSCSQTLNHNVMYWYQQKSSQAPKLLFHYYDKDFNNEADTPDNFQSRRPNTSFCFLDIRSPGLGDTAMYLCATSRDRFGNEQYFGPGTRLTVT.

The chain has TRBV29-1 and TRBJ1-2; TRBD1 matches at 8 bases. V gave up 6 bases and J gave up 2 bases; unmatched junction bases: 2. The CDR3 has 12 amino acids. The germline V gene encodes CDR1 SQVTM and CDR2 ANQGSEA. This chain's CDR3 is CSVRTGNYGYTF. Here the CDR3 DNA reads TGCAGCGTAAGGACAGGGAACTATGGCTACACCTTC.

CDR3 protein: CASSPKDRGRNQYF. CDR3 sequence (DNA): TGTGCCAGCTCACCAAAAGACAGGGGTAGGAATCAGTACTTC. The chain couples TRBV18 to TRBJ2-7; TRBD1 matches 8 bases. The CDR3 covers 14 residues. Trimming removed 2 bases from V and 10 bases from J; junction bases left unmatched: 10. Germline values: CDR1 KGHSH, CDR2 LQKENI. The whole variable domain, remainder taken from reference TRBV18 and TRBJ2-7, is NAGVMQNPRHLVRRRGQEARLRCSPMKGHSHVYWYRQLPEEGLKFMVYLQKENIIDESGMPKERFSAEFPKEGPSILRIQQVVRGDSAAYFCASSPKDRGRNQYFGPGTRLTVT.